Listed here are 3 T cell receptor beta chains from one sample, sequenced in a study of T cells in Graves' hyperthyroidism and ophthalmopathy. The investigators amplified TCR beta CDR3 regions from RNA transcripts. The study used the HTBI primer set for a first-round RT-PCR of the TCR CDR3. TCRdb analysed the multiplex PCR reads with MiXCR anew, one entry per CDR3 protein. This sample has around 340,000 distinct CDR3 sequences, with over 20% found just once. The sample taken for sequencing was blood. The receptors were sampled from a woman in her forties or fifties with Graves' hyperthyroidism.

This clonotype was counted ten times or more. The chain recombines TRBV6-2 or TRBV6-3 with TRBJ1-1; weak D call: TRBD1 (5 bases). CDR3 length: 14 residues. Germline CDR1 reads MNHEY; CDR2 reads SVGEGT. The V and J ends lost 2 bases and 3 bases respectively, with 10 bases between them. CDR3 residues: CASSYSGAYTEAFF. CDR3 nucleotides: TGTGCCAGCAGTTACAGCGGGGCTTACACTGAAGCTTTCTTT.

This clonotype was seen only a few times. The CDR3 is CASSVTGFNGELFF. In nucleotides, the CDR3 is TGCGCCAGCAGCGTTACAGGGTTTAACGGGGAGCTGTTTTTT. The rearrangement links TRBV5-1 to TRBJ2-2; TRBD1 is a possible D gene (6 bases). Germline-derived CDR1 and CDR2 are SGHRS and YFSETQ. The CDR3 loop spans 14 amino acids. The ends were cut back, 4 bases at V and 7 bases at J, with 14 bases in the middle.

This clonotype was detected only a few times. The chain links TRBV7-2 to TRBJ2-7, with TRBD1 matching 9 bases. The CDR3 is 16 amino acids. The germline V gene encodes CDR1 SGHTA and CDR2 FQGNSA. With V trimmed by 6 bases and J by 3 bases, 12 bases remained unmatched. The DNA of the CDR3 is TGTGCCAGCAGTTTAACAGGGGGCGAGCCGGACTACGAGCAGTACTTC. Its protein is CASSLTGGEPDYEQYF.